Presented here are 15 T cell receptor beta chains from one specimen sequenced in a study of OX40 agonist ivuxolimab in advanced cancers. Sequencing used immunoSEQ multiplex PCR; TCRdb keeps in-frame clones, though not all of them. The table includes about 61,000 clones, 70% to 90% detected once. Source: CD4+ or CD8+ T cells sorted from blood, taken in a trial of the OX40 agonist ivuxolimab. The source is an adult with an advanced solid tumor such as melanoma, head and neck, liver or kidney cancer.

This clone came up a few times. The chain uses TRBV10-3 and TRBJ2-7; TRBD1 aligns across 7 bases. Looked up from germline, CDR1 is ENHRY and CDR2 is SYGVKD. V was pared by 3 bases and J by 10 bases, with 15 bases of the junction left unmatched. The CDR3 is 15 amino acids. In DNA, the CDR3 is TGTGCCATCAGTGATTCCGGGACAGCCCTGGATGGACAGTACTTC. Amino acid sequence: CAISDSGTALDGQYF.

The J gene is TRBJ1-4, the V gene TRBV2; 9 bases match TRBD1. CDR1 SNHLY and CDR2 FYNNEI come from the germline V gene. V trimming: 2 bases; J trimming: 6 bases; junction bases outside the gene matches: 4. The CDR3 has 15 amino acids. CDR3 loop: CASSERTGGDEKLFF. The CDR3 nucleotides read TGTGCCAGCAGTGAACGTACAGGGGGCGATGAAAAACTGTTTTTT.

This chain joins TRBV19 and TRBJ2-3; 8 bases align to TRBD1. Germline V gene sequence: CDR1 LNHDA, CDR2 SQIVND (reference sequence). With 6 bases clipped from V and 4 bases from J, the junction kept 12 bases outside the gene matches. This CDR3 has 16 amino acids. This CDR3 is CASSRTRTGHADTQYF. DNA for the CDR3: TGTGCCAGTAGCAGGACCCGGACAGGGCATGCAGATACGCAGTATTTT.

V and J are TRBV18 and TRBJ1-2; weak D call: TRBD1 (5 bases). Germline CDR1 KGHSH, CDR2 LQKENI. There are 14 residues in the CDR3. Trimming left V 3 bases short and J 8 bases short, with 16 bases between. CDR3 in DNA: TGTGCCAGCTCACCGGACCTGCAGGGTGGCGGCTACACCTTC. It yields the protein CASSPDLQGGGYTF.

The chain couples TRBV6-5 to TRBJ1-2, with 9 nucleotides matching TRBD1. V lost 4 bases to trimming and J lost 8 bases; unmatched junction nucleotides: 5. This CDR3 is 13 amino acids long. Germline CDR1 and CDR2: MNHEY and SVGAGI. CDR3 loop: CASSSGTGRGYTF. CDR3 nucleotides: TGTGCCAGCAGTTCCGGGACAGGGCGCGGCTACACCTTC.

The chain employs TRBV7-3 and TRBJ2-3; D is uncertain. V dropped 5 bases and J dropped 1 base, with 16 bases sitting between them. The length of the CDR3 is 16 residues. The V gene's germline CDR1 is SGHTA and CDR2 FQGTGA. CDR3 amino acids: CASSPGRVPRTDTQYF. In nucleotides, the CDR3 is TGTGCCAGCAGCCCCGGAAGGGTACCGCGCACAGATACGCAGTATTTT.

This clone was recorded once. The chain employs TRBV7-9 and TRBJ1-3; D might be TRBD1 (5 bases). Per the germline V gene, CDR1 is SEHNR and CDR2 is FQNEAQ (reference sequence). V was shortened by 8 bases and J by 6 bases, with 14 bases between the two germline ends. The CDR3 length is 13 residues. The CDR3 sequence is CASSRGQQNTIYF. As DNA, the CDR3 is TGTGCCAGCTCTCGTGGACAACAAAACACCATATATTTT.

The chain has TRBV6-1 and TRBJ1-3; no clear D. The CDR3 runs to 14 residues. Germline V gene lookup returns CDR1 MNHNS and CDR2 SASEGT. V was cut by 7 bases and J by 0 bases, with 10 bases left in between. The CDR3 here is CASNAASSGNTIYF. CDR3 DNA sequence: TGTGCCAGCAACGCCGCCAGCTCTGGAAACACCATATATTTT.

The chain is built from TRBV18 and TRBJ2-3, with D unclear. V dropped 1 base and J dropped 4 bases, with 6 bases sitting between them. CDR1 is KGHSH, CDR2 LQKENI, per germline. CDR3 length: 13 residues. CDR3 sequence reads: CASSPLTADTQYF. The CDR3 DNA follows: TGTGCCAGCTCACCACTCACAGCAGATACGCAGTATTTT.

This chain connects TRBV7-7 to TRBJ2-1; D could derive from TRBD1 or TRBD2 (5 bases each). In germline, CDR1 is SSHAT, CDR2 FNYEAQ (reference sequence). This CDR3 is built from 17 residues. V lost 1 base to trimming and J lost 0 bases, with 13 bases between them. The CDR3 bases are TGTGCCAGCAGCTTAGACCCAGCAGGGAGCTCCTACAATGAGCAGTTCTTC. It specifies CASSLDPAGSSYNEQFF.

The chain recombines TRBV29-1 with TRBJ1-3, with 7 nucleotides matching TRBD1. Germline V gives CDR1 SQVTM, CDR2 ANQGSEA. The CDR3 runs to 15 residues. Trimming took 5 bases from V and 2 from J; bases not matched to a gene: 9. The CDR3, as DNA: TGCAGCGTTACCGACAGGGACCTGGCTGGAAACACCATATATTTT. Translation: CSVTDRDLAGNTIYF. Full variable domain (outside the CDR3, taken from reference TRBV29-1 and TRBJ1-3): SAVISQKPSRDICQRGTSLTIQCQVDSQVTMMFWYRQQPGQSLTLIATANQGSEATYESGFVIDKFPISRPNLTFSTLTVSNMSPEDSSIYLCSVTDRDLAGNTIYFGEGSWLTVV.

This clone was found once. The chain carries TRBV4-1 and TRBJ1-2; D is unresolved. The CDR3 has 16 amino acids. Per germline, CDR1 MGHRA and CDR2 YSYEKL. The V end lost 0 bases, the J end lost 4 bases, and 15 bases lay between the germline ends. This CDR3 is CASSQDSSGWSYGYTF. The CDR3 DNA is TGCGCCAGCAGCCAAGATTCGTCAGGATGGAGCTATGGCTACACCTTC.

The V call is TRBV12-5, the J call TRBJ2-7, with TRBD1 as a possible D gene (6 bases). Germline CDR1 LGHNT, CDR2 FRNRAP. V was pared by 6 bases and J by 3 bases, with 18 bases between. The CDR3 runs to 15 residues. CDR3 DNA: TGTGCTAGTGGATCCGGACAGCCCCCTGGCTACGAGCAGTACTTC. Protein: CASGSGQPPGYEQYF.

The V gene is TRBV6-6, the J gene TRBJ2-7, with TRBD1 matching 7 bases. The trim removed 6 bases at V and 6 bases at J, leaving 8 bases unmatched. The length of the CDR3 is 13 residues. Germline CDR1 MNHNY, CDR2 SVGAGI (reference sequence). The CDR3 DNA reads TGTGCCAGCAGGGGGGACAGCCTACGCGAGCAGTACTTC. This codes for CASRGDSLREQYF.

A note on this clone: At one end, the junction sequence differs from germline, possibly due to a read error. The gene calls are TRBV7-7 and TRBJ1-1; the D is unclear. Germline V gene data show CDR1 as SSHAT and CDR2 as FNYEAQ (reference sequence). CDR3 size: 13 residues. CDR3 DNA: TGTGCTAGCAGCTTAGACACAAACACTGAAGCTTTCTTT. Amino acids: CASSLDTNTEAFF.